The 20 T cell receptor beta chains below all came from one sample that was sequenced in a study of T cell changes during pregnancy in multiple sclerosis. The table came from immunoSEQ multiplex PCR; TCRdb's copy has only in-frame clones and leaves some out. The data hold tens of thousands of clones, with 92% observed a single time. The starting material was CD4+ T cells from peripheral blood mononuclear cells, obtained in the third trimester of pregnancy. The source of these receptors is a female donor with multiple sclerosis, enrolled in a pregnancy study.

The CDR3 bases are TGTGCCAGCAGTTACTCTTCGGCGGGCCTGACAGATACGCAGTATTTT. It encodes CASSYSSAGLTDTQYF. The chain carries TRBV6-5 and TRBJ2-3, with D maybe TRBD2 (5 bases). Germline V CDR1 and CDR2: MNHEY, SVGAGI. Between the trimmed V and J ends, which lost 0 bases and 3 bases, there was a span of 13 bases. This CDR3 is built from 16 residues.

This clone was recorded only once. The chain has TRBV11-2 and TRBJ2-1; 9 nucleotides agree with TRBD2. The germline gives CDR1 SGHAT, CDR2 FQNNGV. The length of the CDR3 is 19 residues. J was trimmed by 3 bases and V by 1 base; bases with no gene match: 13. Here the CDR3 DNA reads TGTGCCAGCAGCTTAGGGTCCCTAAGCGGGAGGTGGGACTACAATGAGCAGTTCTTC. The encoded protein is CASSLGSLSGRWDYNEQFF.

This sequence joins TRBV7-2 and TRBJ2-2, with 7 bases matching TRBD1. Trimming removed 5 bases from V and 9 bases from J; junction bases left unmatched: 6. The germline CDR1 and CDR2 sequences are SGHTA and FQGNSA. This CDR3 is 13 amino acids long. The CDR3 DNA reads TGTGCCAGCAGCCCGCGACAGGGCAGGGAGCTGTTTTTT. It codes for CASSPRQGRELFF.

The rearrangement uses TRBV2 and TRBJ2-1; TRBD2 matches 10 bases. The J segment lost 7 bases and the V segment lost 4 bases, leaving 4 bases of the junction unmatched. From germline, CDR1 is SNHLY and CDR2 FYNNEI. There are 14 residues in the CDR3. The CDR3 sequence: CASSVEREGNEQFF. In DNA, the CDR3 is TGTGCCAGCAGTGTGGAGCGGGAGGGGAATGAGCAGTTCTTC.

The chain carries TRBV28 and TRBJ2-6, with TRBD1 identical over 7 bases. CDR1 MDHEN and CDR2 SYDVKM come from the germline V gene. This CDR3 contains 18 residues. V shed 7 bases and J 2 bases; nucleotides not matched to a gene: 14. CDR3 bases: TGTGCCAGCACCCAACCGGGACAGCCGTTTCCTGGGGCCAACGTCCTGACTTTC. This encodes CASTQPGQPFPGANVLTF.

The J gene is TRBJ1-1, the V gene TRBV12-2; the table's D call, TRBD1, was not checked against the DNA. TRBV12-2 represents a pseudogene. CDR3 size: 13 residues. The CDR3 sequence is CASRLGQNTEAFF. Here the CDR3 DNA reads TGTGCAAGTCGCTTAGGACAAAACACTGAAGCTTTCTTT.

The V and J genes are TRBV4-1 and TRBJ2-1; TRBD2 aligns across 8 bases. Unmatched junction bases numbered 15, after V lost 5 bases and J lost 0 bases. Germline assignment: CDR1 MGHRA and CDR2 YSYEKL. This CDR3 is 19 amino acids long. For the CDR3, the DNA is TGCGCCAGCAGCGTCTCTAGCCGGGGGGGGAGGGCCTCCTACAATGAGCAGTTCTTC. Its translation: CASSVSSRGGRASYNEQFF.

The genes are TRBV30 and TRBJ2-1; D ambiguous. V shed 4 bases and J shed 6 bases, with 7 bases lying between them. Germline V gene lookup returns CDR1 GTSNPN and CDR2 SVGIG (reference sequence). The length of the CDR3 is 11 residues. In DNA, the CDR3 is TGTGCCTGGAATGGCCCCAATGAGCAGTTCTTC. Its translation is CAWNGPNEQFF.

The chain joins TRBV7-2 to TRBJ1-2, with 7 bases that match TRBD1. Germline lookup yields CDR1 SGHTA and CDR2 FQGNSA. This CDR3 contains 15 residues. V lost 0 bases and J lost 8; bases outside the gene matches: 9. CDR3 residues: CASSLASDRLEGYTF. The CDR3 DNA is TGTGCCAGCAGCTTAGCGTCGGACAGGTTGGAAGGCTACACCTTC.

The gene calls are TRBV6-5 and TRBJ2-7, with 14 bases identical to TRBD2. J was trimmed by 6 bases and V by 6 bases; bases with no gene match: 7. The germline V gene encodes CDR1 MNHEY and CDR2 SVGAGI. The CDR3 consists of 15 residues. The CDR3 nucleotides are TGTGCCAGCAGGCCCGGGACTAGCGGGAGCTTCGAGCAGTACTTC. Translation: CASRPGTSGSFEQYF.

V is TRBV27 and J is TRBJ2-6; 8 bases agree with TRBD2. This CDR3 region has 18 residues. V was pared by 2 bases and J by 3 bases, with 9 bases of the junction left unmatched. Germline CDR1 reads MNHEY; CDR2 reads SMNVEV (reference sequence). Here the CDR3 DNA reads TGTGCCAGCAGTTTACCCCGAGCGGGAGTGGGTGGGGCCAACGTCCTGACTTTC. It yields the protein CASSLPRAGVGGANVLTF.

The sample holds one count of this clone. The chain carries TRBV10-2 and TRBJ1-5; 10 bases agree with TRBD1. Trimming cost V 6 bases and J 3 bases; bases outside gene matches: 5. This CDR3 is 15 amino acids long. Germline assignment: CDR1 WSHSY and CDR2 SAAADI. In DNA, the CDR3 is TGCGCCAGCAGAGATGGACAGGGGGACAATCAGCCCCAGCATTTT. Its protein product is CASRDGQGDNQPQHF.

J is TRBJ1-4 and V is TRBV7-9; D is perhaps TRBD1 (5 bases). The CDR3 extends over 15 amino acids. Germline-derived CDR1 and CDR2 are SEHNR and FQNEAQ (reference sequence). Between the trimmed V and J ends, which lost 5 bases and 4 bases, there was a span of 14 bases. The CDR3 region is CASSPNGDYNEKLFF. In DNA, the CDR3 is TGTGCCAGCAGCCCGAACGGGGACTATAATGAAAAACTGTTTTTT.

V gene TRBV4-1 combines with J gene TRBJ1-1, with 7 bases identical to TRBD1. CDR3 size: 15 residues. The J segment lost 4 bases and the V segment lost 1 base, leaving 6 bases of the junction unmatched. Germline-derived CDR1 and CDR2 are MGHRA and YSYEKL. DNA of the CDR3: TGCGCCAGCAGCCAAGCCGACAGGGAGGCCACTGAAGCTTTCTTT. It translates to CASSQADREATEAFF.

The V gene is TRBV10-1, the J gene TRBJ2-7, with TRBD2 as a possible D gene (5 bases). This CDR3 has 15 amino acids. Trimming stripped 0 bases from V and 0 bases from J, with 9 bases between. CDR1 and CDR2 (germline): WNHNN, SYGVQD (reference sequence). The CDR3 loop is CASSESGISSYEQYF. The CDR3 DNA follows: TGCGCCAGCAGTGAGTCCGGGATCAGCTCCTACGAGCAGTACTTC.

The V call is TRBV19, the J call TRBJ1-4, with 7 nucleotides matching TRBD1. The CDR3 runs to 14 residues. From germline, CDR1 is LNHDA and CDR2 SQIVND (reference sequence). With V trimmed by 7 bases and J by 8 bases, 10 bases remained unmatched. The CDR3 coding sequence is TGTGCCAGTACCCTGACAGGGAGAGGCGAAAAACTGTTTTTT. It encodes CASTLTGRGEKLFF.

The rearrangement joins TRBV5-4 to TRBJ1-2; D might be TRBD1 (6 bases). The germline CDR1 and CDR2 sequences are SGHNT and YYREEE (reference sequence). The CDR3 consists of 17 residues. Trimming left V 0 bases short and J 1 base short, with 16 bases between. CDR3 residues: CASSLDEQGPYNYGYTF. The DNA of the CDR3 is TGTGCCAGCAGCTTGGATGAACAGGGTCCTTATAACTATGGCTACACCTTC.

The CDR3 DNA reads TGTGCCAGCAGTGAAGTGCGGGAGGGGCCCTACGAGCAGTACTTC. Translated, it gives CASSEVREGPYEQYF. The chain carries TRBV6-1 and TRBJ2-7; 9 bases match TRBD2. V dropped 1 base and J dropped 2; count of bases not matched to a gene: 3. CDR3 length: 15 residues. The germline V gene has CDR1 MNHNS and CDR2 SASEGT.

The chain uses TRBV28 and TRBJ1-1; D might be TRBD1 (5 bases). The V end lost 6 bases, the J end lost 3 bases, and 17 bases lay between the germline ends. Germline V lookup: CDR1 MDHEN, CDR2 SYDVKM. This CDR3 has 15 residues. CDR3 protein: CASRGGDREDTEAFF. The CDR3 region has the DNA TGTGCCAGCAGGGGGGGGGACCGCGAGGACACTGAAGCTTTCTTT.

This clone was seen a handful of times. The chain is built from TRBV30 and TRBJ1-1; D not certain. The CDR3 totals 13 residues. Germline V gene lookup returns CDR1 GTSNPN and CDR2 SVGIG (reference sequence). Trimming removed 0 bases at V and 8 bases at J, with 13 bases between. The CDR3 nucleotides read TGTGCCTGGAGTGTCGAGGGTATCGGGGAAGCTTTCTTT. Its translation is CAWSVEGIGEAFF.